This TCR beta chain is drawn from a study of T cell clones after liver transplantation. In the study overall: Immunosuppression withdrawal was tried within 2 years after liver transplantation in this trial. A pre-transplant mixed lymphocyte reaction with TCRbeta sequencing defined graft-donor-reactive clones followed in post-transplant blood. Tolerance: complete withdrawal held at least one year, liver enzymes staying within twice normal. Study conclusions and caveats: Post-transplant time points were not standardized, so conclusions are preliminary.

Concerning this clone: Its antigen is unidentified.

The assay was immunoSEQ multiplex PCR, and TCRdb's table has in-frame clones only and misses some. The sample contains 40,000 to 55,000 clones, approximately 86% of which appear only once. Germline CDR1 and CDR2: SGHTA and FQGNSA. This CDR3 has 14 residues. V lost 1 base to trimming and J lost 7 bases, with 14 bases between them. This chain links TRBV7-2 with TRBJ2-7; no clear D. Sequenced here: CD4+ T cells from blood, sampled 24 months after liver transplant. The receptor was derived from a human patient who received a liver transplant. The graft donor may be the source of some T cells. DNA for the CDR3: TGTGCCAGCAGCTTAGGGCCCACCTCTAGTGAGCAGTACTTC. It is translated as CASSLGPTSSEQYF.